One and the same sample provided the 32 T cell receptor beta chains below, sequenced in a study of radiation and T cells in renal cell carcinoma. Indicated time point: blood 2 weeks post-SBRT. Sample treatment: 15 Gy SBRT to primary tumor, nephrectomy 4 weeks later. Measured with immunoSEQ multiplex PCR; TCRdb has only the in-frame clones, and not every one. The table has fewer than 150,000 clones, 88% seen once. The input for sequencing was blood, taken from a patient whose treatment included radiotherapy and nephrectomy. The receptors come from a woman in her seventies with renal cell carcinoma.

This clone was seen a few times. This chain joins TRBV5-6 and TRBJ1-2, with 8 bases that match TRBD1. The CDR3 sequence is 16 residues long. The ends lost 1 base at V and 1 base at J; junction bases unmatched: 6. The germline CDR1 and CDR2 sequences are SGHDT and YYEEEE. This CDR3 is CASSLRTGIYNYGYTF. The DNA of the CDR3 is TGTGCCAGCAGCTTGAGGACAGGGATTTATAACTATGGCTACACCTTC.

This clone was seen just once. The V gene is TRBV14, the J gene TRBJ1-1; tentatively, D is TRBD1 (5 bases). V dropped 6 bases and J dropped 0 bases, with 17 bases sitting between them. Germline V CDR1 and CDR2: SGHDN, FVKESK. CDR3 length: 16 residues. CDR3 in amino acids: CASRLSGAALNTEAFF. CDR3 nucleotide sequence: TGTGCCAGCAGGCTATCCGGGGCCGCTCTGAACACTGAAGCTTTCTTT.

The rearrangement uses TRBV11-3 and TRBJ2-1; D is tentatively TRBD1 or TRBD2 (5 bases each). Trimming took off 4 bases at V and 9 bases at J, with 10 bases between the two ends. The CDR3 spans 12 residues. CDR1 and CDR2 from the germline V gene are SGHNT and YENEEA. The chain's CDR3 is CASSSQGREQFF. CDR3 DNA: TGTGCCAGCAGCTCCCAGGGACGTGAGCAGTTCTTC.

The chain combines TRBV5-1 with TRBJ2-1; D might be TRBD1 (6 bases). V lost 5 bases to trimming and J lost 0 bases, with 12 bases between them. The CDR3 loop spans 15 amino acids. Per the germline V gene, CDR1 is SGHRS and CDR2 is YFSETQ. The CDR3, as DNA: TGCGCCAGCAGGTGGGACACCTCCTCCTACAATGAGCAGTTCTTC. Protein product: CASRWDTSSYNEQFF.

This sequence joins TRBV30 and TRBJ1-3; D not certain. The germline CDR1 and CDR2 sequences are GTSNPN and SVGIG (reference sequence). The V gene lost 5 bases and the J gene lost 0 bases, with 2 bases spanning the gap. The CDR3 sequence is 11 residues long. CDR3 amino acids: CAWDSGNTIYF. In DNA, the CDR3 is TGTGCCTGGGACTCTGGAAACACCATATATTTT.

The chain links TRBV19 to TRBJ1-4; D gene uncertain. CDR1 and CDR2 from the germline V gene are LNHDA and SQIVND (reference sequence). The CDR3 loop spans 11 amino acids. The V end was cut by 3 bases, the J end by 8 bases, with 4 bases between. DNA of the CDR3: TGTGCCAGTAGTATTATGGAAAAACTGTTTTTT. This translates into CASSIMEKLFF. The variable domain in full, completed from reference TRBV19 and TRBJ1-4, reads DGGITQSPKYLFRKEGQNVTLSCEQNLNHDAMYWYRQDPGQGLRLIYYSQIVNDFQKGDIAEGYSVSREKKESFPLTVTSAQKNPTAFYLCASSIMEKLFFGSGTQLSVL.

The chain employs TRBV5-8 and TRBJ2-4, with 8 bases lining up with TRBD1. Germline CDR1 SGHTS, CDR2 YDEGEE. CDR3 length: 16 amino acids. The V gene end was trimmed by 4 bases and the J gene end by 4 bases; junction bases not matched to a gene: 10. CDR3 DNA: TGTGCCAGCAGCCACAGGGGGGACAGTACAAAAAACATTCAGTACTTC. It codes for CASSHRGDSTKNIQYF. Complete variable domain (other parts from reference TRBV5-8 and TRBJ2-4): EAGVTQSPTHLIKTRGQQATLRCSPISGHTSVYWYQQALGLGLQFLLWYDEGEERNRGNFPPRFSGRQFPNYSSELNVNALELEDSALYLCASSHRGDSTKNIQYFGAGTRLSVL.

There are a few counts of this clone. The V gene is TRBV5-1, the J gene TRBJ1-2; D is perhaps TRBD1 (5 bases). Per germline, CDR1 SGHRS and CDR2 YFSETQ. This CDR3 is 12 amino acids long. Trimming took 2 bases from V and 10 from J, leaving 12 bases between them. The CDR3 DNA is TGCGCCAGCAGCTTAGGAGGGGAAGTCTACACCTTC. Its protein is CASSLGGEVYTF.

V is TRBV27 and J is TRBJ1-5, with D uncertain. The CDR3 spans 14 residues. V lost 5 bases, J lost 6 bases, and 14 bases lay in between. Germline CDR1 and CDR2: MNHEY and SMNVEV (reference sequence). CDR3 region: CASSTARGGQPQHF. In DNA form, the CDR3 reads TGTGCCAGCAGTACCGCCCGGGGAGGTCAGCCCCAGCATTTT.

The chain uses TRBV4-2 and TRBJ1-6; no definite D call. In germline, CDR1 is LGHNA, CDR2 YNFKEQ. Trimming shortened V by 4 bases and J by 10 bases, and 17 bases separated the two germline ends. This CDR3 region has 15 residues. The DNA of the CDR3 is TGTGCCAGCAGCCCGGACCATGGGGTAGGCTCACCCCTCCACTTT. Its translation is CASSPDHGVGSPLHF.

The V gene is TRBV2, the J gene TRBJ1-3; D is possibly TRBD1 (5 bases). V lost 7 bases and J 0 bases, leaving 10 bases between the germline ends. The CDR3 length is 14 residues. The germline V gene has CDR1 SNHLY and CDR2 FYNNEI. The CDR3 protein is CASTRATSGNTIYF. The CDR3, as DNA: TGTGCCAGCACCAGGGCGACCTCTGGAAACACCATATATTTT.

The rearrangement links TRBV5-4 to TRBJ2-5; 11 bases are a match to TRBD2. This CDR3 comprises 16 residues. V gave up 2 bases and J gave up 5 bases; unmatched junction bases: 8. CDR1 SGHNT and CDR2 YYREEE come from the germline V gene (reference sequence). CDR3 DNA sequence: TGTGCCAGCAGCTTAAGACTAGCGGGGATGAGTGAGACCCAGTACTTC. It codes for CASSLRLAGMSETQYF.

The rearrangement uses TRBV9 and TRBJ2-3, with 7 bases lining up with TRBD2. The V and J ends lost 0 bases and 4 bases, in that order; junction bases with no gene match: 2. Germline CDR1 is SGDLS and CDR2 is YYNGEE. This CDR3 spans 14 amino acids. The CDR3 sequence: CASSVGGRADTQYF. The CDR3 nucleotides are TGTGCCAGCAGCGTAGGGGGGAGGGCAGATACGCAGTATTTT. Using reference TRBV9 and TRBJ2-3 for the parts outside the CDR3, the full variable domain is DSGVTQTPKHLITATGQRVTLRCSPRSGDLSVYWYQQSLDQGLQFLIQYYNGEERAKGNILERFSAQQFPDLHSELNLSSLELGDSALYFCASSVGGRADTQYFGPGTRLTVL.

The chain employs TRBV30 and TRBJ1-3; 8 bases are a match to TRBD1. Germline CDR1 reads GTSNPN; CDR2 reads SVGIG (reference sequence). This CDR3 comprises 15 residues. Unmatched junction bases numbered 6, after V lost 1 base and J lost 4 bases. CDR3 coding DNA: TGTGCCTGGAGTGCCCCAACAGGGGGAGGAAACACCATATATTTT. Translation: CAWSAPTGGGNTIYF.

This clone was recorded once. This rearrangement joins TRBV10-3 to TRBJ2-7, with 12 positions matching TRBD2. The CDR3 is 12 residues long. Unmatched junction bases numbered 0, after V lost 8 bases and J lost 4 bases. Germline V lookup: CDR1 ENHRY, CDR2 SYGVKD. The CDR3 region is CAILAGGYEQYF. CDR3 coding DNA: TGTGCCATCCTAGCGGGGGGGTACGAGCAGTACTTC.

For the CDR3, the DNA is TGTGCCTGGGGTGATTCCAGGGTTTTGGACACAGATACGCAGTATTTT. Residues: CAWGDSRVLDTDTQYF. The chain employs TRBV30 and TRBJ2-3; the D gene is possibly TRBD1 (5 bases). CDR3 length: 16 amino acids. Germline CDR1 is GTSNPN and CDR2 is SVGIG (reference sequence). Trimming left V 5 bases short and J 2 bases short, with 20 bases between.

J is TRBJ2-1 and V is TRBV7-2; D possibly uses TRBD1 or TRBD2 (5 bases each). V shed 1 base and J shed 4 bases, with 17 bases lying between them. The germline V gene has CDR1 SGHTA and CDR2 FQGNSA. The CDR3 runs to 17 residues. CDR3 sequence (DNA): TGTGCCAGCAGCTTAGTCGGGGCAGGGCTGGAGTACAATGAGCAGTTCTTC. Translation: CASSLVGAGLEYNEQFF.

The rearrangement links TRBV4-1 to TRBJ2-3, with D uncertain. The germline V and J ends were trimmed by 2 bases and 0 bases, with 9 bases remaining between them. The CDR3 runs 15 residues. Germline V lookup: CDR1 MGHRA, CDR2 YSYEKL. As DNA, the CDR3 is TGCGCCAGCAGCCAACCCGTCGACAGCACAGATACGCAGTATTTT. Translating it yields CASSQPVDSTDTQYF.

The chain uses TRBV7-8 and TRBJ1-5; 10 nucleotides align to TRBD1. Trimming removed 1 base from V and 7 bases from J; junction bases left unmatched: 4. This CDR3 has 15 amino acids. Germline V gene data show CDR1 as SGHVS and CDR2 as FQNEAQ. Here the CDR3 reads CASSLDRTGGQPQHF. Written as DNA, the CDR3 is TGTGCCAGCAGCTTAGATAGGACAGGGGGACAGCCCCAGCATTTT. Based on the CDR3 plus reference TRBV7-8 and TRBJ1-5, the full variable domain is GAGVSQSPRYKVAKRGQDVALRCDPISGHVSLFWYQQALGQGPEFLTYFQNEAQLDKSGLPSDRFFAERPEGSVSTLKIQRTQQEDSAVYLCASSLDRTGGQPQHFGDGTRLSIL.

The V gene is TRBV4-1, the J gene TRBJ1-1; weak D call: TRBD1 (5 bases). The germline gives CDR1 MGHRA, CDR2 YSYEKL. This CDR3 contains 15 residues. V dropped 3 bases and J dropped 4 bases, with 15 bases sitting between them. Here the CDR3 reads CASSHPPPGVTEAFF. As DNA, the CDR3 is TGCGCCAGCAGCCACCCACCCCCGGGGGTCACTGAAGCTTTCTTT.

This sequence joins TRBV5-1 and TRBJ2-5; D call uncertain. Trimming shortened V by 2 bases and J by 3 bases, and 11 bases separated the two germline ends. Germline V gene lookup returns CDR1 SGHRS and CDR2 YFSETQ. The CDR3 loop spans 14 amino acids. The CDR3 protein is CASSLGPREETQYF. The DNA of the CDR3 is TGCGCCAGCAGCTTAGGACCTCGAGAAGAGACCCAGTACTTC.

The chain uses TRBV27 and TRBJ1-4, with D tentatively TRBD1 (6 bases). The V and J ends lost 5 bases and 8 bases respectively, with 15 bases between them. The CDR3 contains 14 residues. Germline CDR1 and CDR2: MNHEY and SMNVEV (reference sequence). The CDR3 here is CASSPLRGSEKLFF. Here the CDR3 DNA reads TGTGCCAGCAGTCCCCTTAGGGGGTCGGAAAAACTGTTTTTT.

The V and J genes are TRBV6-5 and TRBJ1-1; D gene unclear. The CDR3 is 16 amino acids. V was pared by 0 bases and J by 0 bases, with 11 bases between. The V gene's germline CDR1 is MNHEY and CDR2 SVGAGI. CDR3 DNA sequence: TGTGCCAGCAGTTACTCTCTAGGAGGCATGAACACTGAAGCTTTCTTT. It translates to CASSYSLGGMNTEAFF.

This rearrangement joins TRBV28 to TRBJ2-3; 7 bases are a match to TRBD1. CDR3 size: 15 residues. Germline V CDR1 and CDR2: MDHEN, SYDVKM. V was clipped by 2 bases and J by 3 bases; unmatched bases: 5. CDR3 sequence: CASSLRQGWTDTQYF. The CDR3 nucleotides are TGTGCCAGCAGTTTAAGACAGGGCTGGACAGATACGCAGTATTTT.

V and J are TRBV4-3 and TRBJ1-3, with D unclear. V was clipped by 0 bases and J by 3 bases, with 9 bases between them. Germline CDR1 reads LGHNA; CDR2 reads YSLEER. The CDR3 is made up of 15 amino acids. DNA for the CDR3: TGCGCCAGCAGCCAAGAGGCTGGGAATGGAAACACCATATATTTT. Its translation: CASSQEAGNGNTIYF.

The chain links TRBV30 to TRBJ2-7; 9 bases agree with TRBD1. The germline gives CDR1 GTSNPN, CDR2 SVGIG (reference sequence). Trimming removed 7 bases from V and 0 bases from J; junction bases left unmatched: 4. This CDR3 contains 13 residues. DNA for the CDR3: TGTGCCTCGGGACAGGGTCACTCCTACGAGCAGTACTTC. Its translation is CASGQGHSYEQYF.

This clone is a singleton in its sample. As DNA, the CDR3 is TGTGCCAGCAGTCCGACAGGGCCAGTGAACACTGAAGCTTTCTTT. Its translation: CASSPTGPVNTEAFF. J is TRBJ1-1 and V is TRBV28; 7 positions match TRBD1. The CDR3 is 15 amino acids. The V gene's germline CDR1 is MDHEN and CDR2 SYDVKM. Trimming at V came to 5 bases and at J to 0 bases, leaving 6 bases not matched to a gene.

V and J are TRBV4-3 and TRBJ2-7; maybe TRBD1 (6 bases). Trimming left V 4 bases short and J 3 bases short, with 22 bases between. Germline V gene data show CDR1 as LGHNA and CDR2 as YSLEER. This CDR3 spans 17 amino acids. In DNA, the CDR3 is TGCGCCAGCAGCCGAGACACTTCGACAGGTCAATTCTACGAGCAGTACTTC. Protein product: CASSRDTSTGQFYEQYF.

In DNA, the CDR3 is TGCGCCAGCAGCCAAGATGTCGGGGGTTATAAAGGAGAAGCTTTCTTT. The encoded protein is CASSQDVGGYKGEAFF. The chain joins TRBV4-1 to TRBJ1-1, with D possibly being TRBD1 (5 bases). The germline V gene encodes CDR1 MGHRA and CDR2 YSYEKL. The CDR3 totals 16 residues. Trimming took off 0 bases at V and 8 bases at J, with 19 bases between the two ends.

This chain links TRBV4-2 with TRBJ1-1; D not certain. The CDR3 extends over 13 amino acids. The V gene's germline CDR1 is LGHNA and CDR2 YNFKEQ. V lost 1 base, J lost 4 bases, and 7 bases lay in between. CDR3 DNA: TGTGCCAGCAGCCAAGGTGGAGTCACTGAAGCTTTCTTT. Protein sequence: CASSQGGVTEAFF.

J is TRBJ1-1 and V is TRBV11-3, with TRBD1 as a possible D gene (5 bases). Between the trimmed V and J ends, which lost 7 bases and 1 base, there was a span of 7 bases. CDR1 and CDR2 from the germline V gene are SGHNT and YENEEA. The CDR3 consists of 12 residues. The CDR3 region has the DNA TGTGCCAGCAAAGGACAGAACACTGAAGCTTTCTTT. It is translated as CASKGQNTEAFF.

This chain joins TRBV4-2 and TRBJ2-7; TRBD2 matches at 10 bases. The germline V gene encodes CDR1 LGHNA and CDR2 YNFKEQ. The length of the CDR3 is 18 residues. V lost 0 bases to trimming and J lost 3 bases; unmatched junction nucleotides: 11. The CDR3 DNA reads TGTGCCAGCAGCCAAGAGGCGGCTAGCGGGGGATATAGCTACGAGCAGTACTTC. Translated: CASSQEAASGGYSYEQYF.